These 16 T cell receptor beta chains were all obtained from the same sample, sequenced in a study of cytomegalovirus exposure and HLA in healthy donors. It was with 60 Vbeta and 13 Jbeta primers that the PCR ran. Libraries were prepared by immunoSEQ multiplex PCR; TCRdb keeps only in-frame clonotypes and omits some of them. The sample has about 160,000 clones, about 71% seen once; the top ten hold approximately 2.5%. The source material was PBMCs. These receptor sequences come from a woman aged 25 to 39 in good health and CMV-seronegative.

The V and J genes are TRBV7-9 and TRBJ2-1; 9 bases align to TRBD2. V trimming: 5 bases; J trimming: 10 bases; junction bases outside the gene matches: 6. Germline assignment: CDR1 SEHNR and CDR2 FQNEAQ (reference sequence). This CDR3 comprises 13 residues. This CDR3 reads CASSDPSGNEQFF. CDR3 bases: TGTGCCAGCAGCGATCCTAGCGGGAACGAGCAGTTCTTC. The variable domain in full, with the rest retrieved from reference TRBV7-9 and TRBJ2-1, is DTGVSQNPRHKITKRGQNVTFRCDPISEHNRLYWYRQTLGQGPEFLTYFQNEAQLEKSRLLSDRFSAERPKGSFSTLEIQRTEQGDSAMYLCASSDPSGNEQFFGPGTRLTVL.

The V call is TRBV5-4, the J call TRBJ2-7, with 10 bases that match TRBD1. CDR1 SGHNT and CDR2 YYREEE come from the germline V gene (reference sequence). Losses at the gene ends were 4 bases for V and 3 bases for J; bases not matched to a gene: 7. The CDR3 has 15 residues. The CDR3 reads CASSLRGQGNYEQYF. The CDR3 bases are TGTGCCAGCAGCCTGCGGGGACAGGGGAACTACGAGCAGTACTTC.

This chain uses TRBV6-6 with TRBJ1-2; 8 bases match TRBD1. The CDR3 is 14 residues long. CDR1 and CDR2 from the germline V gene are MNHNY and SVGAGI (reference sequence). Trimming removed 2 bases from V and 7 bases from J; junction bases left unmatched: 6. The CDR3 here is CASSYGQGSTGYTF. Written as DNA, the CDR3 is TGTGCCAGCAGTTACGGACAGGGAAGTACTGGCTACACCTTC.

This clone was observed a single time. The chain has TRBV28 and TRBJ1-1, with D possibly matching TRBD1 (6 bases). V lost 5 bases and J 8 bases, leaving 18 bases between the germline ends. Germline V gene lookup returns CDR1 MDHEN and CDR2 SYDVKM. The CDR3 covers 14 residues. The CDR3 region is CASSDPQGLGEAFF. As DNA, the CDR3 is TGTGCCAGCAGTGATCCACAGGGATTGGGAGAAGCTTTCTTT.

This chain uses TRBV6-1 with TRBJ1-4; D not certain. The CDR3 consists of 15 residues. V was cut by 5 bases and J by 3 bases, with 13 bases left in between. Germline V CDR1 and CDR2: MNHNS, SASEGT. The CDR3 region has the DNA TGTGCCAGCAGTTTAAGACTGTCGGCTAATGAAAAACTGTTTTTT. Residues: CASSLRLSANEKLFF.

V usage is TRBV5-6 and J usage is TRBJ1-3, with 7 bases fitting TRBD1. Germline V gene lookup returns CDR1 SGHDT and CDR2 YYEEEE. The CDR3 runs 16 residues. V was clipped by 1 base and J by 0 bases; unmatched bases: 4. CDR3 DNA sequence: TGTGCCAGCAGCTTGTTCGACAGGGCCTCTGGAAACACCATATATTTT. Its protein product is CASSLFDRASGNTIYF.

This chain connects TRBV27 to TRBJ1-1, with 10 bases that match TRBD1. The CDR3 is 18 residues long. CDR1 MNHEY and CDR2 SMNVEV come from the germline V gene (reference sequence). The junction had 18 bases not matched to a gene; V was cut back by 4 bases and J by 7 bases. As DNA, the CDR3 is TGTGCCAGCAGTTCCTACTCCCTGGACAGGGGGAACCATTATGAAGCTTTCTTT. It specifies CASSSYSLDRGNHYEAFF.

The V and J genes are TRBV21-1 and TRBJ2-3; TRBD1 is the table's D call, not checked against the DNA. TRBV21-1 is given as a pseudogene. The CDR3 runs 17 residues. The CDR3 nucleotides read TGTGCCAGCAGCAAAGTGAGAGACAGCGCTAGCACAGATACGCAGTATTTT. This translates into CASSKVRDSASTDTQYF.

In this sample, this clone turned up a few times. This chain links TRBV7-6 with TRBJ2-1, with 8 bases identical to TRBD1. V was pared by 1 base and J by 8 bases, with 7 bases of the junction left unmatched. Germline loops: CDR1 SGHVS, CDR2 FNYEAQ. This CDR3 is 15 amino acids long. CDR3 amino acids: CASSLGDRGLDEQFF. CDR3 nucleotides: TGTGCCAGCAGCTTAGGAGACAGGGGCTTGGATGAGCAGTTCTTC.

This clone has only one observation. The V and J genes are TRBV9 and TRBJ2-3, with TRBD2 matching over 11 bases. CDR3 length: 16 residues. The germline V gene encodes CDR1 SGDLS and CDR2 YYNGEE. The V and J ends lost 3 bases and 2 bases, in that order; junction bases with no gene match: 5. The CDR3 sequence is CASSAWTSGLTDTQYF. The CDR3 region has the DNA TGTGCCAGCAGCGCCTGGACTAGCGGGCTCACAGATACGCAGTATTTT.

This clone has a handful of counts. This chain uses TRBV28 with TRBJ2-1, with 7 bases identical to TRBD1. The CDR3 contains 15 residues. J was trimmed by 2 bases and V by 7 bases; bases with no gene match: 8. The germline CDR1 and CDR2 sequences are MDHEN and SYDVKM. CDR3: CASTDDRAPYNEQFF. The CDR3, as DNA: TGTGCCAGCACCGATGACAGGGCTCCCTACAATGAGCAGTTCTTC.

The rearrangement links TRBV6-6 to TRBJ1-3; 8 nucleotides match TRBD1. Germline assignment: CDR1 MNHNY and CDR2 SVGAGI (reference sequence). With 5 bases clipped from V and 1 base from J, the junction kept 4 bases outside the gene matches. The length of the CDR3 is 15 residues. The CDR3 protein is CASSARQGSGNTIYF. The CDR3 bases are TGTGCCAGCAGTGCCCGACAGGGGTCTGGAAACACCATATATTTT.

The CDR3 region has the DNA TGTGCCAGCAGTTACTCAGCGGGGGGCGGATACGAGCAGTACTTC. It specifies CASSYSAGGGYEQYF. The chain joins TRBV6-5 to TRBJ2-7, with TRBD2 identical over 9 bases. Germline V CDR1 and CDR2: MNHEY, SVGAGI. The V segment lost 0 bases and the J segment 4 bases; nucleotides outside the gene matches: 4. The CDR3 loop spans 15 amino acids.

This clone has more than one count but fewer than ten. The chain employs TRBV28 and TRBJ2-7; TRBD2 matches at 10 bases. V lost 8 bases, J lost 3 bases, and 13 bases stayed unmatched. The CDR3 runs 16 residues. The germline gives CDR1 MDHEN, CDR2 SYDVKM. CDR3 bases: TGTGCCAGCCCCCCACCAAGAAGCGGGAGGGACTACGAGCAGTACTTC. Protein sequence: CASPPPRSGRDYEQYF.

In its sample, this clone was seen a few times. J is TRBJ1-5 and V is TRBV6-1, with D unresolved. The V end was cut by 1 base, the J end by 4 bases, with 5 bases between. The germline gives CDR1 MNHNS, CDR2 SASEGT. This CDR3 region has 13 residues. CDR3: CASSEVPNQPQHF. The CDR3 region has the DNA TGTGCCAGCAGTGAAGTTCCAAATCAGCCCCAGCATTTT.

The rearrangement joins TRBV5-1 to TRBJ2-3; no clear D gene. The CDR3 spans 12 residues. Trimming removed 4 bases from V and 0 bases from J, with 3 bases in between. Per germline, CDR1 SGHRS and CDR2 YFSETQ. The CDR3 loop reads CASSPSTDTQYF. Written as DNA, the CDR3 is TGCGCCAGCAGCCCGAGCACAGATACGCAGTATTTT.